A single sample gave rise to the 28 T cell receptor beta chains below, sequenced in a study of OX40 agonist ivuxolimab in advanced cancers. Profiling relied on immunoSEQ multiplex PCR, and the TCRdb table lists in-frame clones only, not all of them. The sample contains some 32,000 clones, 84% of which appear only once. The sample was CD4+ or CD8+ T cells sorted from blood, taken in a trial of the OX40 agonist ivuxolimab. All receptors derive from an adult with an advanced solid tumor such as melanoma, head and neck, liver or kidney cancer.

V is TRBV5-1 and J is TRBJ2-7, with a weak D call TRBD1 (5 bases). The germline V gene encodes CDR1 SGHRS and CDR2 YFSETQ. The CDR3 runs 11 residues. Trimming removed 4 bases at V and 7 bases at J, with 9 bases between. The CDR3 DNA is TGCGCCAGCAGCCCAGGGCTAGAGCAGTACTTC. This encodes CASSPGLEQYF.

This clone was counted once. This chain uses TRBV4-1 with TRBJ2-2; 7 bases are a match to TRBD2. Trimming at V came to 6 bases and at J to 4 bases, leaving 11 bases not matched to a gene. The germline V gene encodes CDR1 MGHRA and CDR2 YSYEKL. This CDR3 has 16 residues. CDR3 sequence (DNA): TGCGCCAGCAGGGCACCCCCCCGGGGGGTCACCGGGGAGCTGTTTTTT. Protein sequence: CASRAPPRGVTGELFF.

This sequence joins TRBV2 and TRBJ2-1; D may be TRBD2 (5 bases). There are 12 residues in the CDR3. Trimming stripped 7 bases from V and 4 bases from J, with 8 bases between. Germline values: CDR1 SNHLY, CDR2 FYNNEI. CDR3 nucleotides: TGTGCCAGCACTCCGGGATACAATGAGCAGTTCTTC. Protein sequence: CASTPGYNEQFF.

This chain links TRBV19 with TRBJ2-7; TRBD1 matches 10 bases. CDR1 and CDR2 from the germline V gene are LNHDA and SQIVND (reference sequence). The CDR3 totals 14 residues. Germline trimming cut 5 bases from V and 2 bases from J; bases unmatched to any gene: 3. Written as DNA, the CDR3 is TGTGCCAGTAGTTCGGGACAGGGGCCCTACGAGCAGTACTTC. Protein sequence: CASSSGQGPYEQYF.

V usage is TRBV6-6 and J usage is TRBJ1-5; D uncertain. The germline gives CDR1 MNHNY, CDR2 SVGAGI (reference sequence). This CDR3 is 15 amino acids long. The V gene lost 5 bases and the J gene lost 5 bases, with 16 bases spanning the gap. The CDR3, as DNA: TGTGCCAGCAGTCCCCGTCGAGGAGGCGATCAGCCCCAGCATTTT. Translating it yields CASSPRRGGDQPQHF.

CDR3: CASRTTGDTGELFF. CDR3 nucleotide sequence: TGTGCCAGCAGAACGACAGGGGACACCGGGGAGCTGTTTTTT. The chain recombines TRBV9 with TRBJ2-2; 8 nucleotides match TRBD1. The CDR3 contains 14 residues. Germline lookup yields CDR1 SGDLS and CDR2 YYNGEE. Trimming took 5 bases from V and 3 from J; bases not matched to a gene: 3.

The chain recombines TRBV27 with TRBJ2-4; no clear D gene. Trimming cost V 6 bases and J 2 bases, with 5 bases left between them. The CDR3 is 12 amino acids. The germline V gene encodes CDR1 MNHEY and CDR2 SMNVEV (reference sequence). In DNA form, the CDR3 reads TGTGCCAGCAGCGGTTCCAAAAACATTCAGTACTTC. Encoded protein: CASSGSKNIQYF.

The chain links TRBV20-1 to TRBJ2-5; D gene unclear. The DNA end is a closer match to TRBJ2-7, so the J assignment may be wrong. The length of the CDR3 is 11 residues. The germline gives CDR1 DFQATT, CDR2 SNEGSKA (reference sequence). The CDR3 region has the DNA TGCAGTGCTAGACAGACCTACGAGCAGTACTTC. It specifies CSARQTYEQYF.

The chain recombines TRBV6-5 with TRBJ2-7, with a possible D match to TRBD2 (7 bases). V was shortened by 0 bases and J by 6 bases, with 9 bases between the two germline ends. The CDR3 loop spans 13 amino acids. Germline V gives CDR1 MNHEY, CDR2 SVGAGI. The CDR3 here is CASSYSGGGEQYF. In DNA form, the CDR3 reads TGTGCCAGCAGTTACTCGGGAGGGGGCGAGCAGTACTTC.

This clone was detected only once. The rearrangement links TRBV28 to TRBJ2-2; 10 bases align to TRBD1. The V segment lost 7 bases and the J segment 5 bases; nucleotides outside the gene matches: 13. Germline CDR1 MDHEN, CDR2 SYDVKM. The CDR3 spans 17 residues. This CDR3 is CASKKQGTGVYTGELFF. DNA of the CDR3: TGTGCCAGCAAGAAGCAGGGGACAGGGGTATATACCGGGGAGCTGTTTTTT.

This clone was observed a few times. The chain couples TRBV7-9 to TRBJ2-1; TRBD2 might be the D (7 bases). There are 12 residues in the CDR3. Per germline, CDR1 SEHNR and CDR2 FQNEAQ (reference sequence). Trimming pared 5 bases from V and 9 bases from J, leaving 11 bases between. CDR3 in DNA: TGTGCCAGCAGCATGGGAGGGGGTGAGCAGTTCTTC. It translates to CASSMGGGEQFF.

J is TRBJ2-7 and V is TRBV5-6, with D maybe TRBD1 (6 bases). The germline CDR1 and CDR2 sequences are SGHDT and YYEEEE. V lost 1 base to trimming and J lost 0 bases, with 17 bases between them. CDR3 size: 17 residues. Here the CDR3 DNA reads TGTGCCAGCAGCTTGCTTCGGGTCGGACAGAGCTCCTACGAGCAGTACTTC. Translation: CASSLLRVGQSSYEQYF.

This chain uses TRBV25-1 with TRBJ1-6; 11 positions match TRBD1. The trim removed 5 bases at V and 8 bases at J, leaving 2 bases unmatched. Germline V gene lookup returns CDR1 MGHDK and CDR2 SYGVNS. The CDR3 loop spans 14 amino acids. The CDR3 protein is CASSPGQGDSPLHF. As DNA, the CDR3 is TGTGCCAGCAGTCCGGGACAGGGGGATTCACCCCTCCACTTT. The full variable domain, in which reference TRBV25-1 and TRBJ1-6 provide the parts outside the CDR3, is EADIYQTPRYLVIGTGKKITLECSQTMGHDKMYWYQQDPGMELHLIHYSYGVNSTEKGDLSSESTVSRIRTEHFPLTLESARPSHTSQYLCASSPGQGDSPLHFGNGTRLTVT.

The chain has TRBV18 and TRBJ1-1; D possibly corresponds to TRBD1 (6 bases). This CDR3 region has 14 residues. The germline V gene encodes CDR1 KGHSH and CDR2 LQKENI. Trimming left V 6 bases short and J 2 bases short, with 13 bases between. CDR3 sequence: CASSPDRLNTEAFF. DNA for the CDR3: TGTGCCAGCTCGCCCGACAGGCTAAACACTGAAGCTTTCTTT.

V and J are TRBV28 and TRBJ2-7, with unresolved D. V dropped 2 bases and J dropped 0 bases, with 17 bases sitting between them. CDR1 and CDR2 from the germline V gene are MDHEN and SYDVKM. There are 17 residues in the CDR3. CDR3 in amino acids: CASSLRYIGPNSYEQYF. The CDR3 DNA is TGTGCCAGCAGTTTACGGTATATCGGGCCTAACTCCTACGAGCAGTACTTC.

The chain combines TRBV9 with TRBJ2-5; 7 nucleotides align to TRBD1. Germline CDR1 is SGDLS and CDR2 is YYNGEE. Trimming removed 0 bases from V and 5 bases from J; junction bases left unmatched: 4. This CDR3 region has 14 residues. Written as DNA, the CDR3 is TGTGCCAGCAGCGTAGAGGGGGCCGAGGAGACCCAGTACTTC. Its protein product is CASSVEGAEETQYF.

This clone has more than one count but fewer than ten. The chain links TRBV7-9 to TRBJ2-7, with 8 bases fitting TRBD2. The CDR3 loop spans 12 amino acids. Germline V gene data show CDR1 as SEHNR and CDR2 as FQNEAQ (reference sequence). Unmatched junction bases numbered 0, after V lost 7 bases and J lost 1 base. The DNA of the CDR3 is TGTGCCAGCACGGGGGGGTCCTACGAGCAGTACTTC. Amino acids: CASTGGSYEQYF.

The DNA for the CDR3 is TGTGCCAGCAGCCCCGGGCGGAGGTCCGGGGATACGCAGTATTTT. Translated: CASSPGRRSGDTQYF. The V call is TRBV13, the J call TRBJ2-3, with a tentative D call TRBD2 (5 bases). The CDR3 is made up of 15 amino acids. V shed 5 bases and J shed 6 bases, with 18 bases lying between them. Per germline, CDR1 PRHDT and CDR2 FYEKMQ (reference sequence).

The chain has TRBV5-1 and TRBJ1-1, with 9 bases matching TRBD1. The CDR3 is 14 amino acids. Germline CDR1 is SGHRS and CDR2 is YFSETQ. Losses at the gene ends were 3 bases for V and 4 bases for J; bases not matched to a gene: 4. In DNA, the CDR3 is TGCGCCAGCAGCTACGGGACAGGGTTCACTGAAGCTTTCTTT. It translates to CASSYGTGFTEAFF.

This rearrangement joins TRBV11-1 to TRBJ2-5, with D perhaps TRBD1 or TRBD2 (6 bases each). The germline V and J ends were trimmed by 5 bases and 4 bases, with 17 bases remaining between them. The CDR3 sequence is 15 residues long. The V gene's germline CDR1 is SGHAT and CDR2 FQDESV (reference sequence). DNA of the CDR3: TGTGCCAGCAGCCAATATTCACAGGGAGGAGAGACCCAGTACTTC. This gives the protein CASSQYSQGGETQYF.

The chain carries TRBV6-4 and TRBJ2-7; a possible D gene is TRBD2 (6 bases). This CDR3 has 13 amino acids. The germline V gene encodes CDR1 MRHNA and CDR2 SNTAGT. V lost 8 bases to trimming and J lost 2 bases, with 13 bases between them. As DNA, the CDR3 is TGTGCCAGCTGGGGCGGGATAACCTACGAGCAGTACTTC. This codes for CASWGGITYEQYF.

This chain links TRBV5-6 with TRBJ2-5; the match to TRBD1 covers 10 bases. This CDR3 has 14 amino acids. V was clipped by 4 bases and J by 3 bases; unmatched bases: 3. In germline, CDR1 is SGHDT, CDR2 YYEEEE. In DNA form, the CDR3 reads TGTGCCAGCAGCACGGGACAGGGGAAAGAGACCCAGTACTTC. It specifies CASSTGQGKETQYF.

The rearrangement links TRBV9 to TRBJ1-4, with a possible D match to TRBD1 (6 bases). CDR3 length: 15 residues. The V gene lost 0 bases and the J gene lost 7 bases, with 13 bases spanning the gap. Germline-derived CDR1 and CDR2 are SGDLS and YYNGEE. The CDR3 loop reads CASSVGRTVGEKLFF. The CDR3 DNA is TGTGCCAGCAGCGTAGGGAGGACAGTAGGTGAAAAACTGTTTTTT.

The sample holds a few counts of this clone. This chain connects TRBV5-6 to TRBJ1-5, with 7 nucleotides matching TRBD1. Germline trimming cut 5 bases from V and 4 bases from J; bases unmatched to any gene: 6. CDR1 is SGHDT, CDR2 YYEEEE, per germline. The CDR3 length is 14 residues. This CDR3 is CASSSQGWNQPQHF. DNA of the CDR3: TGTGCCAGCAGTTCACAGGGGTGGAATCAGCCCCAGCATTTT.

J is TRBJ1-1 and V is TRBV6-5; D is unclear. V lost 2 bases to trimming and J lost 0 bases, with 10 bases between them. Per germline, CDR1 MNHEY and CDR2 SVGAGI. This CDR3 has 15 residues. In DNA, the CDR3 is TGTGCCAGCAGTTACGCCAGTTCAATGAACACTGAAGCTTTCTTT. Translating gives CASSYASSMNTEAFF.

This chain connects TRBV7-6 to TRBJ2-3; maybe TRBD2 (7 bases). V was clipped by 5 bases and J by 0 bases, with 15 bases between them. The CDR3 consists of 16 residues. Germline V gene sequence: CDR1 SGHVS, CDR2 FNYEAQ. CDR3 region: CASSPPGGRSTDTQYF. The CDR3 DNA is TGTGCCAGCAGCCCCCCCGGGGGGCGCAGCACAGATACGCAGTATTTT.

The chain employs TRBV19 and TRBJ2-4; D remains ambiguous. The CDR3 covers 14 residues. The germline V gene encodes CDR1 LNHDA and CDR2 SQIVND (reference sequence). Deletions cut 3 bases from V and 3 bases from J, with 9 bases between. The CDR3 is CASSIEHLKNIQYF. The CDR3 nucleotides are TGTGCCAGTAGTATTGAACACCTCAAAAACATTCAGTACTTC.

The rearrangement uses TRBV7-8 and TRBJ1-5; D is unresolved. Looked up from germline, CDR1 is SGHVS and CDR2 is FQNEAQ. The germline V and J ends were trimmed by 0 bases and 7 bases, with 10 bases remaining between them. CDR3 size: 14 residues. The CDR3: CASSLALGSQPQHF. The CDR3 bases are TGTGCCAGCAGCTTAGCGTTGGGCAGCCAGCCCCAGCATTTT.